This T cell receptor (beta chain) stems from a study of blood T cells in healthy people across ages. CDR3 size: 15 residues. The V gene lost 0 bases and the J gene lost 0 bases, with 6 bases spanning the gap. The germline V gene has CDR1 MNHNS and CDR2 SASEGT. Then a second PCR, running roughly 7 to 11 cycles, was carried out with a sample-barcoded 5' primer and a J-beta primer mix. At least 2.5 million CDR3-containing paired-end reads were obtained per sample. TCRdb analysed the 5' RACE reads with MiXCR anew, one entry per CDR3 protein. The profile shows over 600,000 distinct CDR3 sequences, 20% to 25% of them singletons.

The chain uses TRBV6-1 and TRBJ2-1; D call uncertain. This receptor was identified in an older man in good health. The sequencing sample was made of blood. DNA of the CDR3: TGTGCCAGCAGTGAAGCAGTCAGCTCCTACAATGAGCAGTTCTTC. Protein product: CASSEAVSSYNEQFF.